This TCR beta chain stems from a study of read filtering for tumor transcriptome and immune sequencing. Molecular barcoded adaptors covering alpha/delta and beta/gamma chains were used on roughly 400 ng RNA. MiXCR, run by TCRdb on the reads, gives a single entry per CDR3 protein. The repertoire has fewer than 150,000 distinct CDR3 sequences, approximately 13% of them found once; the top ten carry around 10%. The V gene's germline CDR1 is DFQATT and CDR2 SNEGSKA (reference sequence). This CDR3 has 18 residues. The V segment lost 6 bases and the J segment 2 bases; nucleotides outside the gene matches: 13.

The source is a donor at least 40 years old with multiple myeloma. What was sequenced was a population of CD138-negative cells sorted from bone marrow. The genes are TRBV20-1 and TRBJ2-2; TRBD2 matches at 12 bases. CDR3 region: CSAPEAASGRDNTGELFF. The CDR3 region has the DNA TGCAGTGCCCCAGAGGCGGCTAGCGGGAGGGATAACACCGGGGAGCTGTTTTTT.